A selection of T cell receptor beta chains follows, all from one sample in a study of blood T cell repertoires in COVID-19. The protocol was immunoSEQ multiplex PCR, while the TCRdb copy is restricted to in-frame clones and leaves out a portion. The table has 150,000 to 200,000 clones, 86% seen once. The sequenced sample consisted of peripheral blood. The receptors were gathered from a young man with acute or convalescent COVID-19. Both conserved end residues are part of each CDR3. D genes are given only for firm matches. Clone size is given for some rows only: seen once, a few or many times, or a class if the clone is expanded.

CDR3	DNA	size	D	V	J
CASSVVPGGGYGYTF	TGTGCCAGCAGCGTAGTACCCGGGGGGGGCTATGGCTACACCTTC	-	-	TRBV9	TRBJ1-2
CASTPGGRHYGYTF	TGTGCCAGCACCCCGGGAGGCAGACACTATGGCTACACCTTC	once	-	TRBV6-5	TRBJ1-2
CATRSGSSYEQYF	TGTGCCACCCGGTCGGGGAGCTCCTACGAGCAGTACTTC	-	-	TRBV24-1	TRBJ2-7
CASSPGQRNQPQHF	TGTGCCAGCTCACCAGGACAGCGCAATCAGCCCCAGCATTTT	-	-	TRBV18	TRBJ1-5
CASSYNPQGASTEAFF	TGCGCCAGCAGCTATAACCCTCAGGGGGCGAGCACTGAAGCTTTCTTT	-	TRBD1	TRBV5-1	TRBJ1-1
CASSLMSSSYNEQFF	TGTGCCAGCAGTTTGATGAGTAGCTCCTACAATGAGCAGTTCTTC	-	-	TRBV27	TRBJ2-1
CASSEFQVNSPLHF	TGTGCCAGCAGTGAGTTTCAGGTGAATTCACCCCTCCACTTT	-	-	TRBV2	TRBJ1-6
CASSYSVTGYGYTF	TGTGCCAGCAGTTACTCGGTGACGGGCTATGGCTACACCTTC	-	-	TRBV6-5	TRBJ1-2
CASSAHRRDNQPQHF	TGTGCCAGCAGTGCCCACAGAAGAGACAATCAGCCCCAGCATTTT	-	-	TRBV6-2/TRBV6-3	TRBJ1-5
CASSAVTGGLWTEAFF	TGTGCCAGCAGCGCGGTGACAGGGGGCCTGTGGACTGAAGCTTTCTTT	-	TRBD1	TRBV7-8	TRBJ1-1
CASSGGPYTDTQYF	TGTGCCAGCAGCGGAGGCCCATACACAGATACGCAGTATTTT	-	-	TRBV5-8	TRBJ2-3
CASSPYNLGLAGGHEQFF	TGTGCCAGCAGCCCATATAACCTTGGACTAGCGGGGGGCCATGAGCAGTTCTTC	-	TRBD2	TRBV7-3	TRBJ2-1
CASSLNTPNYGYTF	TGTGCCAGCAGCTTGAATACACCTAACTATGGCTACACCTTC	-	-	TRBV5-4	TRBJ1-2